This paragraph covers one T cell receptor (beta chain) sequence. This clonotype has only a few counts. Its specific antigen is unknown. Nothing much larger sits one base from this clone, and base qualities are not available. TCR beta repertoires were profiled from peripheral blood of 10 to 15 young patients with multiple sclerosis to demonstrate the VDJtools post-analysis software. The multiple sclerosis patients were children and adolescents between roughly 6 and 16 years of age. The sample belongs to a study of post-analysis software for immune sequencing data (dated by TCRdb to about 2015). Broadly, across the study: Disease courses on record covered relapsing-remitting, secondary progressive and progressive-relapsing multiple sclerosis, though some patients had no subtype annotation. The multiple sclerosis patient repertoires were compared with approximately 11 previously published healthy control repertoires from donors aged roughly 6 to 25 years. A subset of samples was prepared in parallel using single-end sample barcoding, then pooled and co-amplified after Illumina adapter ligation. Study-wide findings and limitations: Significantly higher frequencies in patients than in controls were found for roughly 5 TRBV segments, including TRBV5-6, TRBV5-1 and TRBV20-1. The control group was slightly older than the multiple sclerosis patient group. Compared with controls, multiple sclerosis patients had significantly lower normalized Chao1 diversity, a finding suggesting substantial peripheral T-cell clonal expansion. Strong co-clustering of samples prepared in the same batch was shown by direct clustering with F measure, prompting a batch-effect correction.

V drops 0 bases and J drops 0 bases, leaving 3 bases in between. Including the terminal cysteine and phenylalanine, the CDR3 comprises 13 residues. Only the CDR3 DNA stays, 39 bases, in frame from base 1. Per the germline V gene, ENHRY is the CDR1 and SYGVKD is the CDR2. Library prep was done by PCR. Instrument used: Illumina HiSeq 2500. To reduce PCR and sequencing biases, unique molecular identifiers were incorporated into the TCR beta cDNA libraries. Every 1 to 10 million input T cells yielded 500,000 or so cDNA molecules, meaning each molecule approximated one T cell. Patient libraries were prepared and sequenced with the same protocol used for the earlier healthy control dataset. Within a given batch, samples were prepared together, multiplexed and sequenced on the same HiSeq lane. The published analysis was carried out like this. MIGEC was used to process the raw barcoded reads, and molecular identifier groups with only a single read were discarded before consensus assembly and CDR3 extraction. Clonotype tables were post-analysed with VDJtools, and diversity was normalized by down-sampling all datasets to the smallest sample size. Repertoire overlap clustering matched CDR3 amino acid but not nucleotide sequences to correct batch-related cross-sample contamination. TCRdb reanalyzed the raw reads on its own, using fastp at Q25 for trimming and MiXCR for clone calling, and kept in-frame beta chains. CDR3 protein duplicates are merged, each entry listing the most common genes and DNA. TCRdb's processing, not the authors' own work, is the source of the V and J calls. The sample includes approximately 730,000 distinct CDR3 sequences, with 40% to 55% observed a single time. 4.9% of the sample comes from the top ten.

Sequencing was performed on blood. The rearrangement combines TRBV10-3 with TRBJ2-7; the D gene identity is not certain. The TCR was taken from a girl aged 5-17 years with multiple sclerosis. The CDR3 here reads CAISESSSYEQYF. The sequence in DNA is TGTGCCATCAGTGAGTCAAGCTCCTACGAGCAGTACTTC.